Below, 27 T cell receptor beta chains from the same sample are listed, as sequenced in a study of cytomegalovirus exposure and HLA in healthy donors. The PCR used 60 Vbeta and 13 Jbeta primers. Sequenced by immunoSEQ multiplex PCR; TCRdb stores in-frame clones only, minus some. The table shows about 210,000 clones, with 81% occurring only once. The sample consisted of PBMCs. The receptors come from a man aged 40-49 years in good health and CMV-seropositive.

The chain has TRBV27 and TRBJ2-3; 11 nucleotides line up with TRBD2. The CDR3 spans 14 residues. The V gene end was trimmed by 4 bases and the J gene end by 6 bases; junction bases not matched to a gene: 3. The germline CDR1 and CDR2 sequences are MNHEY and SMNVEV (reference sequence). The CDR3 sequence is CASSSASGRDTQYF. The CDR3 nucleotides are TGTGCCAGCAGTTCGGCTAGCGGGAGGGATACGCAGTATTTT.

The chain uses TRBV11-3 and TRBJ2-6, with D possibly TRBD2 on 5 matching bases. V was cut by 6 bases and J by 2 bases, with 11 bases left in between. The CDR3 totals 15 residues. CDR1 is SGHNT, CDR2 YENEEA, per germline. CDR3 sequence (DNA): TGTGCCAGCAGTTCAAGGGAGCCTGGGGCCAACGTCCTGACTTTC. It translates to CASSSREPGANVLTF.

The chain has TRBV5-1 and TRBJ2-2; D perhaps matches TRBD2 (6 bases). Germline values: CDR1 SGHRS, CDR2 YFSETQ. Trimming took off 7 bases at V and 6 bases at J, with 16 bases between the two ends. This CDR3 has 14 residues. CDR3 nucleotides: TGCGCCAGCCGGGGGATAGGGGCATCCGGGGAGCTGTTTTTT. Translated: CASRGIGASGELFF. The full variable domain, completed using reference TRBV5-1 and TRBJ2-2, is KAGVTQTPRYLIKTRGQQVTLSCSPISGHRSVSWYQQTPGQGLQFLFEYFSETQRNKGNFPGRFSGRQFSNSRSEMNVSTLELGDSALYLCASRGIGASGELFFGEGSRLTVL.

The chain combines TRBV6-1 with TRBJ2-6; a possible D gene is TRBD2 (6 bases). The CDR3 extends over 15 amino acids. CDR1 and CDR2 (germline): MNHNS, SASEGT. With 7 bases removed from V and 4 bases from J, the gap between germline ends came to 14 bases. CDR3 sequence (DNA): TGTGCCAGCAATACAGGTGCGGGAGGGGCCAACGTCCTGACTTTC. It translates to CASNTGAGGANVLTF.

The chain carries TRBV19 and TRBJ2-7, with TRBD2 matching 13 bases. In germline, CDR1 is LNHDA, CDR2 SQIVND (reference sequence). With 6 bases clipped from V and 6 bases from J, the junction kept 2 bases outside the gene matches. The CDR3 length is 13 residues. The CDR3: CASSGTSGIEQYF. The CDR3 DNA is TGTGCCAGTAGCGGGACTAGCGGGATCGAGCAGTACTTC.

The V and J genes are TRBV7-3 and TRBJ1-1; TRBD1 is a possible D gene (5 bases). Germline-derived CDR1 and CDR2 are SGHTA and FQGTGA. Deletions cut 5 bases from V and 7 bases from J, with 11 bases between. This CDR3 has 12 amino acids. DNA of the CDR3: TGTGCCAGCAGCCCGGACATATATGAAGCTTTCTTT. This sequence encodes CASSPDIYEAFF.

The chain couples TRBV7-2 to TRBJ1-2, with D unresolved. The CDR3 spans 13 residues. Trimming removed 5 bases from V and 4 bases from J, with 11 bases in between. Germline V gene lookup returns CDR1 SGHTA and CDR2 FQGNSA. CDR3 residues: CASSARQTYGYTF. DNA for the CDR3: TGTGCCAGCAGCGCGCGACAAACCTATGGCTACACCTTC.

This clone was observed a single time. This chain links TRBV5-1 with TRBJ2-1; possible D gene TRBD2, 6 bases. The CDR3 runs to 15 residues. The germline V gene has CDR1 SGHRS and CDR2 YFSETQ. V lost 3 bases, J lost 5 bases, and 15 bases lay in between. The chain's CDR3 is CASSWGVGFHNEQFF. As DNA, the CDR3 is TGCGCCAGCAGCTGGGGGGTAGGGTTCCACAATGAGCAGTTCTTC.

The rearrangement links TRBV5-1 to TRBJ2-5, with D perhaps TRBD2 (6 bases). The DNA end lines up better with TRBJ2-7; the J call may be wrong. The CDR3 totals 13 residues. The V gene's germline CDR1 is SGHRS and CDR2 YFSETQ. CDR3 residues: CASSLGAGNEQYF. In nucleotides, the CDR3 is TGCGCCAGCAGCTTGGGTGCGGGAAACGAGCAGTACTTC.

This clone occurred a few times. The CDR3 protein is CASRQGAGSYNEQFF. Written as DNA, the CDR3 is TGTGCCAGCAGACAGGGGGCAGGATCCTACAATGAGCAGTTCTTC. The chain uses TRBV6-1 and TRBJ2-1; TRBD1 matches 9 bases. Trimming at V came to 6 bases and at J to 1 base, leaving 4 bases not matched to a gene. From germline, CDR1 is MNHNS and CDR2 SASEGT. The CDR3 covers 15 residues.

This clone showed up just once. The chain links TRBV29-1 to TRBJ2-7; TRBD2 might be the D (6 bases). V lost 3 bases and J lost 0, with 9 bases in between. Germline CDR1 reads SQVTM; CDR2 reads ANQGSEA. The CDR3 contains 13 residues. CDR3 nucleotide sequence: TGCAGCGTTGATGTCGGGAGCTCCTACGAGCAGTACTTC. This gives the protein CSVDVGSSYEQYF.

V gene TRBV7-3 combines with J gene TRBJ1-1; 9 positions agree with TRBD1. The J segment lost 2 bases and the V segment lost 5 bases, leaving 3 bases of the junction unmatched. The CDR3 runs to 14 residues. CDR1 is SGHTA and CDR2 is FQGTGA in the germline V gene. The CDR3 loop reads CASSQQGANTEAFF. The CDR3 DNA follows: TGTGCCAGCAGCCAACAGGGGGCAAACACTGAAGCTTTCTTT.

V gene TRBV19 combines with J gene TRBJ2-1; TRBD2 aligns across 12 bases. The CDR3 sequence is 15 residues long. The J segment lost 6 bases and the V segment lost 7 bases, leaving 7 bases of the junction unmatched. Germline loops: CDR1 LNHDA, CDR2 SQIVND (reference sequence). The CDR3 sequence is CASIGLGLAGNEQFF. In DNA form, the CDR3 reads TGTGCCAGTATCGGCTTGGGACTAGCGGGCAATGAGCAGTTCTTC. Filled out from reference TRBV19 and TRBJ2-1, the complete variable domain reads DGGITQSPKYLFRKEGQNVTLSCEQNLNHDAMYWYRQDPGQGLRLIYYSQIVNDFQKGDIAEGYSVSREKKESFPLTVTSAQKNPTAFYLCASIGLGLAGNEQFFGPGTRLTVL.

The CDR3 nucleotides are TGCGCCAGCAGCCAAGACAGGGCCTACGAGCAGTACTTC. It is translated as CASSQDRAYEQYF. This chain joins TRBV4-3 and TRBJ2-5, with D perhaps matching TRBD1 (5 bases). The end of the DNA aligns better with TRBJ2-7, so the J call may be wrong. The CDR3 sequence is 13 residues long. Germline assignment: CDR1 LGHNA and CDR2 YSLEER.

This clone was picked up a small number of times. The genes are TRBV6-5 and TRBJ2-5; D ambiguous. Germline-derived CDR1 and CDR2 are MNHEY and SVGAGI. V lost 6 bases and J 1 base, leaving 12 bases between the germline ends. The CDR3 contains 14 residues. CDR3 sequence: CASSPDISQETQYF. Here the CDR3 DNA reads TGTGCCAGCAGCCCCGACATCTCCCAAGAGACCCAGTACTTC.

The chain combines TRBV5-4 with TRBJ1-1; D gene unclear. CDR1 and CDR2 from the germline V gene are SGHNT and YYREEE (reference sequence). Trimming removed 4 bases at V and 1 base at J, with 8 bases between. The CDR3 is 13 amino acids. CDR3 bases: TGTGCCAGCAGCCTCAGACAGAACACTGAAGCTTTCTTT. Its protein is CASSLRQNTEAFF.

The rearrangement uses TRBV7-2 and TRBJ2-7; 11 bases match TRBD2. CDR1 is SGHTA and CDR2 is FQGNSA in the germline V gene. V was pared by 4 bases and J by 6 bases, with 2 bases of the junction left unmatched. There are 13 residues in the CDR3. Here the CDR3 DNA reads TGTGCCAGCAGCTCAGGACTAGCGGGCGAGCAGTACTTC. Translated: CASSSGLAGEQYF.

The chain is built from TRBV7-9 and TRBJ2-2, with 9 bases that match TRBD1. Germline V gene lookup returns CDR1 SEHNR and CDR2 FQNEAQ (reference sequence). The length of the CDR3 is 17 residues. The V gene end was trimmed by 3 bases and the J gene end by 3 bases; junction bases not matched to a gene: 8. The CDR3 is CASSFPTDRGDTGELFF. DNA of the CDR3: TGTGCCAGCAGCTTCCCCACAGACAGGGGGGACACCGGGGAGCTGTTTTTT.

The chain is built from TRBV19 and TRBJ2-7, with D possibly matching TRBD1 (6 bases). With 3 bases removed from V and 0 bases from J, the gap between germline ends came to 9 bases. The CDR3 spans 14 residues. The germline gives CDR1 LNHDA, CDR2 SQIVND (reference sequence). CDR3 sequence: CASSIPGDSYEQYF. CDR3 coding DNA: TGTGCCAGTAGTATCCCAGGGGACTCCTACGAGCAGTACTTC.

The chain uses TRBV21-1 and TRBJ2-5; the listed D gene, TRBD2, was not tested against the DNA. TRBV21-1 is a recognized pseudogene. The CDR3 is made up of 14 amino acids. The CDR3 loop is CASSKVRNQETQYF. The DNA for the CDR3 is TGTGCCAGCAGCAAAGTTAGAAACCAAGAGACCCAGTACTTC.

The chain couples TRBV9 to TRBJ2-3; 7 bases map to TRBD2. The V and J ends lost 3 bases and 0 bases, in that order; junction bases with no gene match: 4. Germline CDR1 is SGDLS and CDR2 is YYNGEE. The CDR3 totals 15 residues. This CDR3 reads CASSAGGRSTDTQYF. CDR3 bases: TGTGCCAGCAGCGCGGGGGGACGGAGCACAGATACGCAGTATTTT.

This clone has more than one count but fewer than ten. The V gene is TRBV6-4, the J gene TRBJ2-2, with D tentatively TRBD2 (5 bases). Germline V gene sequence: CDR1 MRHNA, CDR2 SNTAGT. The length of the CDR3 is 14 residues. V dropped 3 bases and J dropped 6 bases, with 11 bases sitting between them. In nucleotides, the CDR3 is TGTGCCAGCAGTGAGGTCGGAGGTTCCGGGGAGCTGTTTTTT. Protein sequence: CASSEVGGSGELFF.

The V call is TRBV2, the J call TRBJ1-1; D uncertain. Germline V gene lookup returns CDR1 SNHLY and CDR2 FYNNEI. The CDR3 sequence is 13 residues long. Trimming took 8 bases from V and 7 from J, leaving 17 bases between them. For the CDR3, the DNA is TGTGCCAGCGGTATATACGGTCACGGTGAAGCTTTCTTT. Protein product: CASGIYGHGEAFF.

The chain recombines TRBV7-8 with TRBJ1-2; 8 bases match TRBD1. In germline, CDR1 is SGHVS, CDR2 FQNEAQ. The CDR3 runs 17 residues. V trimming: 5 bases; J trimming: 0 bases; junction bases outside the gene matches: 11. The CDR3: CASSPHRGTAANYGYTF. The DNA for the CDR3 is TGTGCCAGCAGCCCACACAGGGGGACAGCAGCTAACTATGGCTACACCTTC.

V and J are TRBV7-2 and TRBJ2-7; a possible D gene is TRBD2 (6 bases). The CDR3 consists of 17 residues. Germline CDR1 reads SGHTA; CDR2 reads FQGNSA. V lost 5 bases to trimming and J lost 6 bases, with 26 bases between them. CDR3 bases: TGTGCCAGCAGCCCTTCCGGGGGTGGAGTACTCCTAAGCGAGCAGTACTTC. Protein product: CASSPSGGGVLLSEQYF.

This clone was recorded only once. The J gene is TRBJ1-2, the V gene TRBV13; no definite D call. Trimming left V 0 bases short and J 13 bases short, with 18 bases between. The germline gives CDR1 PRHDT, CDR2 FYEKMQ (reference sequence). The CDR3 runs 14 residues. The CDR3 nucleotides read TGTGCCAGCAGCTTAGGCGCCCCCGGGAGGGAAGGCACCTTC. Its protein is CASSLGAPGREGTF.

This clone was counted between two and nine times. The genes are TRBV7-6 and TRBJ2-7, with D possibly being TRBD2 (6 bases). The CDR3 is made up of 15 amino acids. Between the trimmed V and J ends, which lost 5 bases and 3 bases, there was a span of 17 bases. Germline CDR1 reads SGHVS; CDR2 reads FNYEAQ. This chain's CDR3 is CASSPTGASYYEQYF. CDR3 nucleotides: TGTGCCAGCAGCCCAACGGGAGCCAGCTACTACGAGCAGTACTTC.